This is a list of T cell receptor beta chains from one sample in a study of blood T cell repertoires in COVID-19. The data were produced by immunoSEQ multiplex PCR, yet TCRdb's version contains in-frame clones alone and is incomplete. The profile shows over 120,000 clones, 60% to 80% of them singletons. Sequenced input: PBMCs or T cells enriched from blood (not recorded which). The source is a woman aged 50 to 65 who had recovered from COVID-19. The CDR3 runs from the conserved cysteine through the conserved F or W. Fields, in order: D gene, J gene, clone size, V gene, CDR3 length, CDR3 DNA, CDR3 protein. A D gene is named only where the DNA matches it firmly. Expanded clones get a size class; other rows say once, few or many, or leave the size out.

d_call: TRBD2
j_call: TRBJ2-7
clone_size: .
v_call: TRBV6-5
cdr3_length: 15
cdr3_nt: TGTGCCAGCAGCCCCTTGGTAGCGGGGGGATACGAGCAGTACTTC
cdr3_aa: CASSPLVAGGYEQYF

d_call: TRBD1
j_call: TRBJ2-1
clone_size: few
v_call: TRBV30
cdr3_length: 13
cdr3_nt: TGTGCCTGGGCAAGACAGGGTATTCATGAGCAGTTCTTC
cdr3_aa: CAWARQGIHEQFF

d_call: .
j_call: TRBJ2-3
clone_size: once
v_call: TRBV9
cdr3_length: 14
cdr3_nt: TGTGCCAGCAGCGTAGAAGCCGTCGCAGATACGCAGTATTTT
cdr3_aa: CASSVEAVADTQYF

d_call: .
j_call: TRBJ2-7
clone_size: .
v_call: TRBV6-1
cdr3_length: 13
cdr3_nt: TGTGCCAGCAGTGAAGCCTGGAGGGGCGAGCAGTACTTC
cdr3_aa: CASSEAWRGEQYF

d_call: .
j_call: TRBJ2-7
clone_size: .
v_call: TRBV7-2
cdr3_length: 14
cdr3_nt: TGTGCCAGCAGCCTCACATCGAACTCCTACGAGCAGTACTTC
cdr3_aa: CASSLTSNSYEQYF

d_call: .
j_call: TRBJ1-2
clone_size: .
v_call: TRBV7-9
cdr3_length: 13
cdr3_nt: TGTGCCAGCAGCTTAGCGTCTTCAGATGGCTACACCTTC
cdr3_aa: CASSLASSDGYTF

d_call: .
j_call: TRBJ2-5
clone_size: many
v_call: TRBV7-9
cdr3_length: 12
cdr3_nt: TGTGCCAGCAGCTCCCCGCAGGAGACCCAGTACTTC
cdr3_aa: CASSSPQETQYF

d_call: .
j_call: TRBJ1-5
clone_size: few
v_call: TRBV19
cdr3_length: 13
cdr3_nt: TGTGCCAGCGATGGGGGGGGAGGACAGCCCCAGCATTTT
cdr3_aa: CASDGGGGQPQHF

d_call: .
j_call: TRBJ1-2
clone_size: .
v_call: TRBV5-1
cdr3_length: 15
cdr3_nt: TGCGCCAGCAGCTTGGATGCAACGGGAGTGAATGGCTACACCTTC
cdr3_aa: CASSLDATGVNGYTF

d_call: .
j_call: TRBJ1-1
clone_size: .
v_call: TRBV3-1/TRBV3-2
cdr3_length: 13
cdr3_nt: TGTGCCAGCAGCCTGAAACAGGACACTGAAGCTTTCTTT
cdr3_aa: CASSLKQDTEAFF

d_call: .
j_call: TRBJ2-1
clone_size: .
v_call: TRBV7-9
cdr3_length: 16
cdr3_nt: TGTGCCAGCAGCCCGCGAAAGATGAGCTCCTACAATGAGCAGTTCTTC
cdr3_aa: CASSPRKMSSYNEQFF

d_call: .
j_call: TRBJ2-1
clone_size: once
v_call: TRBV24-1
cdr3_length: 16
cdr3_nt: TGTGCCACCAGTGACCGTCTGCGCGGGGCCTACAATGAGCAGTTCTTC
cdr3_aa: CATSDRLRGAYNEQFF

d_call: .
j_call: TRBJ2-2
clone_size: .
v_call: TRBV30
cdr3_length: 15
cdr3_nt: TGTGCCTGGAGTGTACGTGGTGGGGTGAATCAGGGGCTGTTTTTT
cdr3_aa: CAWSVRGGVNQGLFF

d_call: TRBD1
j_call: TRBJ2-2
clone_size: .
v_call: TRBV6-5
cdr3_length: 16
cdr3_nt: TGTGCCAGCAGTTTCGGACAGGGTCTTCGAACCGGGGAGCTGTTTTTT
cdr3_aa: CASSFGQGLRTGELFF

d_call: TRBD2
j_call: TRBJ2-5
clone_size: .
v_call: TRBV9
cdr3_length: 16
cdr3_nt: TGTGCCAGCAGCCTACACCCTGTACTAGCGAGAGAGACCCAGTACTTC
cdr3_aa: CASSLHPVLARETQYF

d_call: TRBD2
j_call: TRBJ2-3
clone_size: once
v_call: TRBV10-3
cdr3_length: 18
cdr3_nt: TGTGCCATCAGTGGAGGGGGGCTAGCGGGTCCGCGCACAGATACGCAGTATTTT
cdr3_aa: CAISGGGLAGPRTDTQYF

d_call: TRBD2
j_call: TRBJ2-3
clone_size: once
v_call: TRBV6-1
cdr3_length: 17
cdr3_nt: TGTGCCAGCAGTGAACGGGTAGCGGGGGGTCTGGGGGATACGCAGTATTTT
cdr3_aa: CASSERVAGGLGDTQYF

d_call: .
j_call: TRBJ2-3
clone_size: .
v_call: TRBV12-3/TRBV12-4
cdr3_length: 11
cdr3_nt: TGTGCCAGCAGTTCCGCAGATACGCAGTATTTT
cdr3_aa: CASSSADTQYF

d_call: .
j_call: TRBJ1-1
clone_size: .
v_call: TRBV6-5
cdr3_length: 14
cdr3_nt: TGTGCCAGCAGCCCCTCACAGGGAAGAACTGAAGCTTTCTTT
cdr3_aa: CASSPSQGRTEAFF

d_call: TRBD1
j_call: TRBJ1-5
clone_size: .
v_call: TRBV19
cdr3_length: 17
cdr3_nt: TGTGCCAGTAGTCTCGTGACAGGGGGAATAGGCAATCAGCCCCAGCATTTT
cdr3_aa: CASSLVTGGIGNQPQHF

d_call: .
j_call: TRBJ1-2
clone_size: .
v_call: TRBV9
cdr3_length: 12
cdr3_nt: TGTGCCAGCAGCCAAAACGATCGGGGCTACACCTTC
cdr3_aa: CASSQNDRGYTF

d_call: .
j_call: TRBJ1-2
clone_size: medium-sized
v_call: TRBV19
cdr3_length: 14
cdr3_nt: TGTGCCAGTAAACCACAGGGTTGGGGCTATGGCTACACCTTC
cdr3_aa: CASKPQGWGYGYTF

d_call: .
j_call: TRBJ1-5
clone_size: .
v_call: TRBV10-3
cdr3_length: 16
cdr3_nt: TGTGCCATCAGTGAGTTTGACAGATATAGCAATCAGCCCCAGCATTTT
cdr3_aa: CAISEFDRYSNQPQHF

d_call: .
j_call: TRBJ2-5
clone_size: .
v_call: TRBV7-9
cdr3_length: 13
cdr3_nt: TGTGCCAGCACTCCAAGCGTGGAAGAGACCCAGTACTTC
cdr3_aa: CASTPSVEETQYF

d_call: TRBD1
j_call: TRBJ2-5
clone_size: .
v_call: TRBV19
cdr3_length: 14
cdr3_nt: TGTGCCAGTAGTCCCTGGACAGGGCAAGAGACCCAGTACTTC
cdr3_aa: CASSPWTGQETQYF

d_call: .
j_call: TRBJ1-1
clone_size: .
v_call: TRBV3-1/TRBV3-2
cdr3_length: 13
cdr3_nt: TGTGCCAGCCAGGGTGGTCCGGACACTGAAGCTTTCTTT
cdr3_aa: CASQGGPDTEAFF

d_call: .
j_call: TRBJ2-3
clone_size: .
v_call: TRBV7-3
cdr3_length: 15
cdr3_nt: TGTGCCAGCAGCTTAGGGGGGGCCGGCACAGATACGCAGTATTTT
cdr3_aa: CASSLGGAGTDTQYF

d_call: .
j_call: TRBJ2-7
clone_size: .
v_call: TRBV9
cdr3_length: 15
cdr3_nt: TGTGCCAGCAGCGTAGCTCCAGGGGTCGCATACGAGCAGTACTTC
cdr3_aa: CASSVAPGVAYEQYF

d_call: TRBD1
j_call: TRBJ2-7
clone_size: once
v_call: TRBV11-2
cdr3_length: 13
cdr3_nt: TGTGCCAGCAGCGGGGGACAGGGAAGCGAGCAGTACTTC
cdr3_aa: CASSGGQGSEQYF

d_call: .
j_call: TRBJ1-1
clone_size: few
v_call: TRBV5-4
cdr3_length: 13
cdr3_nt: TGTGCCAGCAGCTTACAGGGCTCGGCTGAAGCTTTCTTT
cdr3_aa: CASSLQGSAEAFF

d_call: TRBD2
j_call: TRBJ2-1
clone_size: many
v_call: TRBV9
cdr3_length: 15
cdr3_nt: TGTGCCAGCAGCCCCGGACTAGCGGACTACAATGAGCAGTTCTTC
cdr3_aa: CASSPGLADYNEQFF

d_call: .
j_call: TRBJ1-1
clone_size: .
v_call: TRBV5-8
cdr3_length: 13
cdr3_nt: TGTGCCAGCAGCTTTGACGCGGGCACTGAAGCTTTCTTT
cdr3_aa: CASSFDAGTEAFF

d_call: .
j_call: TRBJ2-3
clone_size: .
v_call: TRBV5-8
cdr3_length: 13
cdr3_nt: TGTGCCAGCAGCCCCGGGGGAGTCGATACGCAGTATTTT
cdr3_aa: CASSPGGVDTQYF

d_call: TRBD1
j_call: TRBJ1-6
clone_size: .
v_call: TRBV3-1/TRBV3-2
cdr3_length: 15
cdr3_nt: TGTGCCAGCAGCCAGGGGACAGCAGTAAATTCACCCCTCCACTTT
cdr3_aa: CASSQGTAVNSPLHF

d_call: .
j_call: TRBJ1-5
clone_size: .
v_call: TRBV10-3
cdr3_length: 15
cdr3_nt: TGTGCCATCAGGGACAGTATTGGCGACAATCAGCCCCAGCATTTT
cdr3_aa: CAIRDSIGDNQPQHF

d_call: .
j_call: TRBJ2-1
clone_size: .
v_call: TRBV9
cdr3_length: 15
cdr3_nt: TGTGCCAGCAGCGTAGCGGCGGTGGACTACAATGAGCAGTTCTTC
cdr3_aa: CASSVAAVDYNEQFF

d_call: .
j_call: TRBJ2-7
clone_size: .
v_call: TRBV6-5
cdr3_length: 15
cdr3_nt: TGTGCCACCCAAGTCGCAGGGATTCCCGCCTACGAGCAGTACTTC
cdr3_aa: CATQVAGIPAYEQYF

d_call: .
j_call: TRBJ2-5
clone_size: .
v_call: TRBV30
cdr3_length: 16
cdr3_nt: .
cdr3_aa: CAWRDGSGGFLETQYF

d_call: TRBD2
j_call: TRBJ2-5
clone_size: .
v_call: TRBV5-1
cdr3_length: 15
cdr3_nt: TGCGCCAGCAGCTTAGGACTAGCGGGACACGAGACCCAGTACTTC
cdr3_aa: CASSLGLAGHETQYF

d_call: .
j_call: TRBJ1-1
clone_size: .
v_call: TRBV19
cdr3_length: 15
cdr3_nt: TGTGCCAGTAGGAATAGGGGGGGCATGAACACTGAAGCTTTCTTT
cdr3_aa: CASRNRGGMNTEAFF

d_call: TRBD1
j_call: TRBJ1-5
clone_size: .
v_call: TRBV7-2
cdr3_length: 14
cdr3_nt: TGTGCCAGCAGCTTGGACAGGGCAAATCAGCCCCAGCATTTT
cdr3_aa: CASSLDRANQPQHF